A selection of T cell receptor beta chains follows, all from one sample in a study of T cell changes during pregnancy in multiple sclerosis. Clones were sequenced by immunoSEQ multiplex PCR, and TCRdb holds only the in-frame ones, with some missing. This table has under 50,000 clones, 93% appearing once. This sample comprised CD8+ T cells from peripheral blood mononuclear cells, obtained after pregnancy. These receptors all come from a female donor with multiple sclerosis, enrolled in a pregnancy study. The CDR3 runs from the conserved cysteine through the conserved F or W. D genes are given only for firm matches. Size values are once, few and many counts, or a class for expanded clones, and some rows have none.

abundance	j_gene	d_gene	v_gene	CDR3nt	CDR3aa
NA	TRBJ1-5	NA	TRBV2	TGTGCCAGCAGGTCATTAGGGGGGGGCGGTCAGCCCCAGCATTTT	CASRSLGGGGQPQHF
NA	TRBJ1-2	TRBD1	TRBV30	TGTGCCTTACCAAAACAGGGGGCCGCACTTAACTATGGCTACACCTTC	CALPKQGAALNYGYTF
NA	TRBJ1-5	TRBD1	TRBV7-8	TGTGCCAGCAGCTTGGGACAGGGTTATAGCAATCAGCCCCAGCATTTT	CASSLGQGYSNQPQHF
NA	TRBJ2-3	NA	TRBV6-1	TGTGCCAGCAGTGAAAGAGATTTTCCTAGCACAGATACGCAGTATTTT	CASSERDFPSTDTQYF
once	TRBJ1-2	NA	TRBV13	TGTGCCAGCAGCACGCCCCTCACAGGGAACTATGGCTACACCTTC	CASSTPLTGNYGYTF
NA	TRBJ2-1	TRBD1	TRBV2	TGTGCCAGCATCGGACCCCCGAGACAGGGACCCTACAATGAGCAGTTCTTC	CASIGPPRQGPYNEQFF
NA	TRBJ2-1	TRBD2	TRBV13	TGTGCCAGCAGCCCTTTCCGGGGGGGGGCAAAGAATGAGCAGTTCTTC	CASSPFRGGAKNEQFF
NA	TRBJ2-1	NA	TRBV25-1	TGTGCCAGCAGTAACCCTGGGACAAGGGGTAATGAGCAGTTCTTC	CASSNPGTRGNEQFF
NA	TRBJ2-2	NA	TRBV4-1	TGCGCCAGCAGCCAGAGGACGGCGCCCACCGGGATAAACACCGGGGAGCTGTTTTTT	CASSQRTAPTGINTGELFF
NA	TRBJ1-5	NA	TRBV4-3	TGCGCCAGCAGCCAAGACAGGGGAAATCAGCCCCAGCATTTT	CASSQDRGNQPQHF
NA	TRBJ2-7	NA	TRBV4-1	TGCGCCAGCAGCTATGGAGTCCCCTACGAGCAGTACTTC	CASSYGVPYEQYF
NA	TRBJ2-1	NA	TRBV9	TGTGCCAGCAGCGCTCCCACGACTAGCTCCTACAATGAGCAGTTCTTC	CASSAPTTSSYNEQFF
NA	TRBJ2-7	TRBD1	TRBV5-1	TGCGCCAGCAGCTTGAGGCAGGGGGCCTACGAGCAGTACTTC	CASSLRQGAYEQYF
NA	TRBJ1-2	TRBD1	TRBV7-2	TGTGCCAGCAGCTTAGCCGAGACAGGGAGCTGGTACTATGGCTACACCTTC	CASSLAETGSWYYGYTF
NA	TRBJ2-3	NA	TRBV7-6	TGTGCCAGCAGCTCGGGGGACAGCTCCACAGATACGCAGTATTTT	CASSSGDSSTDTQYF
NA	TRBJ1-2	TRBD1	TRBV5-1	TGCGCCAGCAGTCGAACAGGGGCCGACGGCTACACCTTC	CASSRTGADGYTF
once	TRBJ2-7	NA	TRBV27	TGTGCCAGCAGTGATGTGGGGGGAACCTACGAGCAGTACTTC	CASSDVGGTYEQYF
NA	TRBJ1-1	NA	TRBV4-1	TGCGCCAGCAGCCACGCCGGGAGCAAGGCTGAAGCTTTCTTT	CASSHAGSKAEAFF
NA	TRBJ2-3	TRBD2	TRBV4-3	TGCGCCAGCAGCCAAGATCCCGCGGCGGGGGGGGCAGATACGCAGTATTTT	CASSQDPAAGGADTQYF
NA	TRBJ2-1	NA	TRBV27	TGTGCCAGCAGTTATAGATCCTACAATGAGCAGTTCTTC	CASSYRSYNEQFF
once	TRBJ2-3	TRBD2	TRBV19	TGTGCCAGTAGTCACGTAGCGGGGGAGGCCACAGATACGCAGTATTTT	CASSHVAGEATDTQYF
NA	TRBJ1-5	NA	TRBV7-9	TGTGCCAGCAGCTTAAAACCGGACAATAGCAATCAGCCCCAGCATTTT	CASSLKPDNSNQPQHF
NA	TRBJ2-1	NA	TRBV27	TGTGCCATCCTAACCGGGGGCAATGAGCAGTTCTTC	CAILTGGNEQFF
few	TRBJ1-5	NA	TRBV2	TGTGCCAGCAGTAACCGGGAACAGCCCCAGCATTTT	CASSNREQPQHF
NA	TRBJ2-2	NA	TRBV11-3	TGTGCCAGCAGTTCGACCGGGGAGCTGTTTTTT	CASSSTGELFF
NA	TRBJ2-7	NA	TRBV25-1	TGTGCCAGCAGTGAATCCAGGGGGGACTCCTACGAGCAGTACTTC	CASSESRGDSYEQYF
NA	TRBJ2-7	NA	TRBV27	TGTGCCAGCAGTGTCGGAGGGGAGGTCGCCGAGCAGTACTTC	CASSVGGEVAEQYF
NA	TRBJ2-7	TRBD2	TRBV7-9	TGTGCCAGCAGCACCCCTGTCGCGCTGGGGGGGTACGAGCAGTACTTC	CASSTPVALGGYEQYF